Each of the 21 T cell receptor beta chains below was sequenced from the same sample in a study of OX40 agonist ivuxolimab in advanced cancers. Data came from immunoSEQ multiplex PCR; TCRdb stores just in-frame clones and leaves some out. The table shows roughly 77,000 clones, with 92% occurring only once. The sample consisted of CD4+ or CD8+ T cells sorted from blood, taken in a trial of the OX40 agonist ivuxolimab. These receptors originate from an adult with an advanced solid tumor such as melanoma, head and neck, liver or kidney cancer.

This chain uses TRBV18 with TRBJ2-2, with 7 positions matching TRBD1. The J segment lost 0 bases and the V segment lost 6 bases, leaving 7 bases of the junction unmatched. Germline V CDR1 and CDR2: KGHSH, LQKENI. This CDR3 has 16 amino acids. The CDR3 loop is CASSLRQGTNTGELFF. The CDR3 nucleotides are TGTGCCAGCTCCTTACGACAGGGTACGAACACCGGGGAGCTGTTTTTT.

This chain uses TRBV10-3 with TRBJ1-5, with 9 bases identical to TRBD1. Unmatched junction bases numbered 7, after V lost 6 bases and J lost 7 bases. The CDR3 is 14 residues long. Germline CDR1 reads ENHRY; CDR2 reads SYGVKD. The CDR3 DNA reads as TGTGCCATCAGCACAGGGGGCGAGGGGCAGCCCCAGCATTTT. Its protein product is CAISTGGEGQPQHF.

This sequence joins TRBV7-3 and TRBJ1-3; D perhaps matches TRBD1 (5 bases). Trimming cost V 6 bases and J 1 base, with 10 bases left between them. Germline V lookup: CDR1 SGHTA, CDR2 FQGTGA. The CDR3 consists of 14 residues. DNA of the CDR3: TGTGCCAGCAGTCAGACAGAGTCTGGAAACACCATATATTTT. Amino acids: CASSQTESGNTIYF. The whole variable domain, remainder taken from reference TRBV7-3 and TRBJ1-3, is GAGVSQTPSNKVTEKGKYVELRCDPISGHTALYWYRQSLGQGPEFLIYFQGTGAADDSGLPNDRFFAVRPEGSVSTLKIQRTERGDSAVYLCASSQTESGNTIYFGEGSWLTVV.

The rearrangement links TRBV5-1 to TRBJ2-3; D is tentatively TRBD1 or TRBD2 (5 bases each). The V gene's germline CDR1 is SGHRS and CDR2 YFSETQ. This CDR3 contains 15 residues. V was cut by 4 bases and J by 2 bases, with 14 bases left in between. The DNA of the CDR3 is TGCGCCAGCAGCCAAGGGACCAGCCACACAGATACGCAGTATTTT. Protein product: CASSQGTSHTDTQYF.

The chain employs TRBV5-4 and TRBJ2-7; TRBD1 aligns across 10 bases. The germline gives CDR1 SGHNT, CDR2 YYREEE (reference sequence). The CDR3 contains 17 residues. The V segment lost 2 bases and the J segment 6 bases; nucleotides outside the gene matches: 14. For the CDR3, the DNA is TGTGCCAGCAGCTTTGGGACAGGGGATTGGCGGCTCAGCGAGCAGTACTTC. Translated, it gives CASSFGTGDWRLSEQYF. The full variable domain, rest sourced from reference TRBV5-4 and TRBJ2-7, is ETGVTQSPTHLIKTRGQQVTLRCSSQSGHNTVSWYQQALGQGPQFIFQYYREEENGRGNFPPRFSGLQFPNYSSELNVNALELDDSALYLCASSFGTGDWRLSEQYFGPGTRLTVT.

This clone came up once. J is TRBJ1-4 and V is TRBV30; a possible D gene is TRBD1 (5 bases). Germline CDR1 is GTSNPN and CDR2 is SVGIG (reference sequence). This CDR3 comprises 14 residues. Trimming took 0 bases from V and 8 from J, leaving 13 bases between them. CDR3 sequence: CAWSVGTGREKLFF. CDR3 DNA: TGTGCCTGGAGTGTGGGGACTGGACGAGAAAAACTGTTTTTT.

CDR3 residues: CASSAGLRAGELFF. The CDR3 nucleotides read TGTGCCAGCAGCGCCGGACTGCGCGCCGGGGAGCTGTTTTTT. This chain uses TRBV2 with TRBJ2-2; D possibly corresponds to TRBD2 (5 bases). Germline CDR1 and CDR2: SNHLY and FYNNEI. With 6 bases removed from V and 6 bases from J, the gap between germline ends came to 14 bases. This CDR3 comprises 14 residues.

This clone is classed as medium-sized. V and J are TRBV4-2 and TRBJ1-2; no definite D call. The V gene lost 1 base and the J gene lost 4 bases, with 13 bases spanning the gap. Germline CDR1 LGHNA, CDR2 YNFKEQ. The length of the CDR3 is 15 residues. CDR3 sequence: CASSQGGGIIYGYTF. In DNA form, the CDR3 reads TGTGCCAGCAGCCAAGGAGGCGGGATTATCTATGGCTACACCTTC.

The chain links TRBV4-1 to TRBJ2-3; TRBD2 might be the D (7 bases). The CDR3 is made up of 14 amino acids. Per the germline V gene, CDR1 is MGHRA and CDR2 is YSYEKL. V dropped 4 bases and J dropped 9 bases, with 17 bases sitting between them. The CDR3 reads CASSPRWGGPTQYF. The CDR3 bases are TGCGCCAGCAGCCCTAGGTGGGGGGGCCCAACGCAGTATTTT.

This rearrangement joins TRBV29-1 to TRBJ2-2, with D maybe TRBD1 (6 bases). This CDR3 contains 13 residues. With 6 bases removed from V and 5 bases from J, the gap between germline ends came to 13 bases. Germline loops: CDR1 SQVTM, CDR2 ANQGSEA. CDR3 sequence reads: CSVSRGGTGELFF. The CDR3 DNA sequence: TGCAGCGTCTCCAGGGGTGGGACCGGGGAGCTGTTTTTT.

J is TRBJ2-1 and V is TRBV5-1, with TRBD1 as a possible D gene (5 bases). The germline V and J ends were trimmed by 0 bases and 7 bases, with 14 bases remaining between them. The CDR3 runs 15 residues. CDR1 and CDR2 from the germline V gene are SGHRS and YFSETQ. The CDR3 nucleotides read TGCGCCAGCAGCTTGGGGGCAGGGTTAGCTAATGAGCAGTTCTTC. Residues: CASSLGAGLANEQFF.

This sequence joins TRBV27 and TRBJ1-4; no reliable D call. The V end was cut by 2 bases, the J end by 7 bases, with 8 bases between. CDR3 length: 13 residues. The germline gives CDR1 MNHEY, CDR2 SMNVEV (reference sequence). The CDR3 region has the DNA TGTGCCAGCAGTTTAGACTGGAGTGAAAAACTGTTTTTT. Translated: CASSLDWSEKLFF.

This clone occurred a few times. This chain links TRBV19 with TRBJ1-3, with a tentative D call TRBD1 (5 bases). CDR1 is LNHDA and CDR2 is SQIVND in the germline V gene (reference sequence). The CDR3 runs to 16 residues. The germline V and J ends were trimmed by 9 bases and 3 bases, with 21 bases remaining between them. Here the CDR3 reads CASLPRDAGSGNTIYF. CDR3 coding DNA: TGTGCCAGCCTACCCCGGGACGCAGGTAGTGGAAACACCATATATTTT.

This clone was counted only a few times. V and J are TRBV5-1 and TRBJ2-1; 11 bases fit TRBD2. This CDR3 comprises 17 residues. Trimming took 0 bases from V and 5 from J; bases not matched to a gene: 7. The germline V gene encodes CDR1 SGHRS and CDR2 YFSETQ. The CDR3 sequence is CASSLVLAGGQHNEQFF. The CDR3 DNA sequence: TGCGCCAGCAGCTTGGTATTAGCGGGAGGGCAACACAATGAGCAGTTCTTC.

The chain is built from TRBV6-6 and TRBJ2-5, with D perhaps TRBD1 or TRBD2 (5 bases each). The CDR3 extends over 15 amino acids. Trimming took 2 bases from V and 0 from J, leaving 10 bases between them. CDR1 and CDR2 (germline): MNHNY, SVGAGI (reference sequence). The CDR3 sequence is CASSYLREYQETQYF. DNA of the CDR3: TGTGCCAGCAGTTACCTCAGGGAGTACCAAGAGACCCAGTACTTC.

This clone was recorded only once. The rearrangement links TRBV5-4 to TRBJ2-3; 10 bases align to TRBD2. The ends lost 4 bases at V and 3 bases at J; junction bases unmatched: 8. The germline CDR1 and CDR2 sequences are SGHNT and YYREEE (reference sequence). The CDR3 length is 16 residues. The CDR3 bases are TGTGCCAGCAGCCAAAAAGCGGGAGGGCTAACAGATACGCAGTATTTT. This encodes CASSQKAGGLTDTQYF.

This chain links TRBV5-6 with TRBJ2-1; TRBD1 matches at 10 bases. Germline V gene lookup returns CDR1 SGHDT and CDR2 YYEEEE. The CDR3 totals 16 residues. V trimming: 3 bases; J trimming: 7 bases; junction bases outside the gene matches: 10. CDR3 region: CASSSPGQGRVNEQFF. The CDR3 DNA reads as TGTGCCAGCAGCTCACCGGGACAGGGGAGGGTTAATGAGCAGTTCTTC.

This clone was counted once. V and J are TRBV4-2 and TRBJ2-7; D is possibly TRBD2 (6 bases). The germline gives CDR1 LGHNA, CDR2 YNFKEQ. The germline V and J ends were trimmed by 0 bases and 6 bases, with 15 bases remaining between them. There are 15 residues in the CDR3. This CDR3 is CASSQEPGVPREQYF. For the CDR3, the DNA is TGTGCCAGCAGCCAAGAGCCGGGAGTCCCCCGCGAGCAGTACTTC.

As DNA, the CDR3 is TGTGCCAGCTCACCGGGGGCTTGGGAGAACACTGAAGCTTTCTTT. Its translation: CASSPGAWENTEAFF. The V gene is TRBV18, the J gene TRBJ1-1, with D perhaps matching TRBD1 (6 bases). This CDR3 contains 15 residues. CDR1 is KGHSH and CDR2 is LQKENI in the germline V gene. The ends were cut back, 3 bases at V and 1 base at J, with 12 bases in the middle. The variable domain in full, completed from reference TRBV18 and TRBJ1-1, reads NAGVMQNPRHLVRRRGQEARLRCSPMKGHSHVYWYRQLPEEGLKFMVYLQKENIIDESGMPKERFSAEFPKEGPSILRIQQVVRGDSAAYFCASSPGAWENTEAFFGQGTRLTVV.

This chain links TRBV7-2 with TRBJ2-7; D is undetermined. In germline, CDR1 is SGHTA, CDR2 FQGNSA. V lost 1 base to trimming and J lost 2 bases, with 6 bases between them. The CDR3 totals 13 residues. The CDR3 reads CASSLGLAYEQYF. The CDR3 nucleotides read TGTGCCAGCAGCTTAGGCCTTGCCTACGAGCAGTACTTC.

V is TRBV18 and J is TRBJ1-1; D remains ambiguous. The CDR3 consists of 13 residues. The V end lost 2 bases, the J end lost 3 bases, and 7 bases lay between the germline ends. CDR1 KGHSH and CDR2 LQKENI come from the germline V gene. This CDR3 reads CASSPTRDTEAFF. In DNA, the CDR3 is TGTGCCAGCTCACCAACACGGGACACTGAAGCTTTCTTT. Supplemented by reference TRBV18 and TRBJ1-1, the full variable domain reads NAGVMQNPRHLVRRRGQEARLRCSPMKGHSHVYWYRQLPEEGLKFMVYLQKENIIDESGMPKERFSAEFPKEGPSILRIQQVVRGDSAAYFCASSPTRDTEAFFGQGTRLTVV.